This paragraph reports one T cell receptor (beta chain). The target antigen is unknown. This entry comes from a study of chemoradiotherapy in HPV16-positive cancers. Study outcomes and limitations: Better recurrence-free survival went with HPV-responsive T-cell expansion in HPV16-positive patients. Candidate HPV-specific clones and E7-related TCR motifs grew in tumor during treatment.

CDR1 is MGHDK and CDR2 is SYGVNS in the germline V gene. The length of the CDR3 is 16 residues. With 1 base removed from V and 9 bases from J, the gap between germline ends came to 19 bases. Measured with immunoSEQ multiplex PCR; TCRdb has only the in-frame clones, and not every one. The sample shows some 13,000 clones, around 72% of them seen only once. Repeated repertoire sampling spanned the course of chemoradiotherapy. This chain uses TRBV25-1 with TRBJ1-3; tentatively, D is TRBD1 (5 bases). The biological material was taken from a patient who underwent chemoradiotherapy. This TCR came from a human donor with HPV-associated anogenital cancer. The CDR3 loop reads CASSESKWQGLGTIYF. The CDR3 nucleotides are TGTGCCAGCAGTGAATCAAAATGGCAGGGACTAGGCACCATATATTTT.